A single sample gave rise to the 28 T cell receptor beta chains below, sequenced in a study of STAT3 mutations in large granular lymphocyte leukemia. Their specific antigens are unknown. Findings and limits, study-wide: Every T-LGLL patient had at least one immunodominant TCRbeta clonotype.

Repertoires were generated with immunoSEQ multiplex PCR, while TCRdb's copy carries only in-frame clones and drops some. The sample has several thousand clones, more than 85% seen once. The sequencing sample was made of peripheral blood mononuclear cells. These receptors all stem from a man in his 60s with T-cell large granular lymphocyte leukemia. Some clones in this sample may be carry-over from other donors' samples.

This chain joins TRBV7-9 and TRBJ2-5; 9 bases match TRBD2. This CDR3 is 17 amino acids long. The V gene's germline CDR1 is SEHNR and CDR2 FQNEAQ (reference sequence). J gave up 2 bases and V 5 bases, and 12 bases lay outside the gene matches. CDR3 nucleotide sequence: TGTGCCAGCAGCCTTCCTGGGACTAGCACCGGGCAAGAGACCCAGTACTTC. As protein: CASSLPGTSTGQETQYF.

As regards this clone: Its ends do not fully match the called genes, so a read error is possible. This chain uses TRBV7-7 with TRBJ2-7; 10 positions match TRBD1. CDR1 is SSHAT, CDR2 FNYEAQ, per germline (reference sequence). This CDR3 comprises 13 residues. CDR3 in DNA: TGTGCTAGCAGCCCGGACAGGGGGAACGAGCAGTACTTC. This codes for CASSPDRGNEQYF. The full variable domain, rest sourced from reference TRBV7-7 and TRBJ2-7, is GAGVSQSPRYKVTKRGQDVTLRCDPISSHATLYWYQQALGQGPEFLTYFNYEAQPDKSGLPSDRFSAERPEGSISTLTIQRTEQRDSAMYRCASSPDRGNEQYFGPGTRLTVT.

Only a few counts were recorded for this clone. The chain uses TRBV5-1 and TRBJ1-1, with a tentative D call TRBD1 (5 bases). The CDR3 contains 14 residues. In germline, CDR1 is SGHRS, CDR2 YFSETQ. Trimming took off 7 bases at V and 0 bases at J, with 13 bases between the two ends. This CDR3 is CASHPGLLNTEAFF. The DNA of the CDR3 is TGCGCCAGCCATCCGGGACTCTTGAACACTGAAGCTTTCTTT.

The V and J genes are TRBV2 and TRBJ2-7, with D perhaps matching TRBD1 or TRBD2 (5 bases each). In germline, CDR1 is SNHLY, CDR2 FYNNEI. Trimming took off 4 bases at V and 0 bases at J, with 19 bases between the two ends. CDR3 length: 17 amino acids. The CDR3 sequence: CASSVRSGTVDSYEQYF. Here the CDR3 DNA reads TGTGCCAGCAGTGTTAGGTCGGGGACGGTCGACTCCTACGAGCAGTACTTC.

The chain combines TRBV5-6 with TRBJ2-3; weak D call: TRBD2 (6 bases). This CDR3 has 15 amino acids. With 5 bases removed from V and 5 bases from J, the gap between germline ends came to 18 bases. Per the germline V gene, CDR1 is SGHDT and CDR2 is YYEEEE. The CDR3 protein is CASSPPWRDEDTQYF. CDR3 sequence (DNA): TGTGCCAGCAGTCCCCCCTGGCGGGATGAAGATACGCAGTATTTT.

This chain links TRBV5-1 with TRBJ2-1; TRBD2 matches at 9 bases. V lost 0 bases and J lost 7; bases outside the gene matches: 5. Germline V gene lookup returns CDR1 SGHRS and CDR2 YFSETQ. The CDR3 totals 15 residues. The CDR3, as DNA: TGCGCCAGCAGCTTGGTTCTAGCGGGACAGAATGAGCAGTTCTTC. It yields the protein CASSLVLAGQNEQFF.

The chain links TRBV2 to TRBJ2-6, with 8 bases that match TRBD1. With 1 base clipped from V and 5 bases from J, the junction kept 10 bases outside the gene matches. Germline loops: CDR1 SNHLY, CDR2 FYNNEI. The CDR3 consists of 18 residues. This chain's CDR3 is CASSEGQGAESRANVLTF. The CDR3 DNA sequence: TGTGCCAGCAGTGAAGGGCAGGGGGCCGAGTCGAGGGCCAACGTCCTGACTTTC. Full variable domain (missing parts from reference TRBV2 and TRBJ2-6): EPEVTQTPSHQVTQMGQEVILRCVPISNHLYFYWYRQILGQKVEFLVSFYNNEISEKSEIFDDQFSVERPDGSNFTLKIRSTKLEDSAMYFCASSEGQGAESRANVLTFGAGSRLTVL.

This chain uses TRBV23-1 with TRBJ2-4, with 9 bases that match TRBD1. TRBV23-1 is an ORF, and what it does is uncertain. Trimming took 7 bases from V and 2 from J; bases not matched to a gene: 6. The CDR3 has 15 amino acids. CDR3 in DNA: TGCGCCAGCAAGGGACAGGGTGCGTCCAAAAACATTCAGTACTTC. Translating gives CASKGQGASKNIQYF.

The rearrangement uses TRBV10-3 and TRBJ2-7; D gene unclear. Germline CDR1 is ENHRY and CDR2 is SYGVKD. CDR3 length equals 12 residues. Trimming stripped 2 bases from V and 3 bases from J, with 5 bases between. The CDR3 coding sequence is TGTGCCATCAGTGAGGCTGACTACGAGCAGTACTTC. It specifies CAISEADYEQYF.

This chain uses TRBV9 with TRBJ2-7, with D unresolved. The CDR3 contains 14 residues. Germline lookup yields CDR1 SGDLS and CDR2 YYNGEE. Trimming cost V 0 bases and J 6 bases, with 13 bases left between them. Here the CDR3 DNA reads TGTGCCAGCAGCGTAGTTGAAGGATTCGGCGAGCAGTACTTC. Translating gives CASSVVEGFGEQYF.

The CDR3 DNA follows: TGCGCCAGCAGCTTGGAAGGGGGACTAAGACTGTTTTTT. This translates into CASSLEGGLRLFF. The rearrangement uses TRBV5-1 and TRBJ1-4, with D possibly matching TRBD1 (6 bases). V was shortened by 0 bases and J by 13 bases, with 13 bases between the two germline ends. The germline V gene encodes CDR1 SGHRS and CDR2 YFSETQ. This CDR3 has 13 residues.

As concerns this clone: Germline is not matched at one junction end, which may reflect a read error. The chain is built from TRBV5-1 and TRBJ2-7, with 8 bases identical to TRBD2. The CDR3 runs to 14 residues. CDR1 is SGHRS, CDR2 YFSETQ, per germline. In DNA, the CDR3 is TGCGCCAGCAGTTTGGATAGCGGGACAACCGAGCAGTACTTC. It is translated as CASSLDSGTTEQYF. The full variable domain, with the rest looked up from reference TRBV5-1 and TRBJ2-7, is KAGVTQTPRYLIKTRGQQVTLSCSPISGHRSVSWYQQTPGQGLQFLFEYFSETQRNKGNFPGRFSGRQFSNSRSEMNVSTLELGDSALYLCASSLDSGTTEQYFGPGTRLTVT.

J is TRBJ1-5 and V is TRBV7-3; a weak D match, TRBD1 (5 bases). The CDR3 sequence is 13 residues long. CDR1 is SGHTA and CDR2 is FQGTGA in the germline V gene. Trimming took 4 bases from V and 4 from J, leaving 8 bases between them. The CDR3, as DNA: TGTGCCAGCAGCTATGGACAAAATCAGCCCCAGCATTTT. Encoded protein: CASSYGQNQPQHF.

V is TRBV6-5 and J is TRBJ2-4; D possibly matches TRBD1 or TRBD2 (5 bases each). Germline loops: CDR1 MNHEY, CDR2 SVGAGI. V lost 10 bases, J lost 3 bases, and 10 bases lay in between. The CDR3 consists of 12 residues. The CDR3 coding sequence is TGTGCCACCCAGGGAGTCAAAAACATTCAGTACTTC. Protein sequence: CATQGVKNIQYF.

The chain links TRBV12-5 to TRBJ1-2, with a tentative D call TRBD1 (5 bases). V lost 0 bases, J lost 5 bases, and 7 bases lay in between. This CDR3 is built from 13 residues. Germline V CDR1 and CDR2: LGHNT, FRNRAP. CDR3 coding DNA: TGTGCTAGTGGTTTGGTAGGGGATTATGGCTACACCTTC. Protein: CASGLVGDYGYTF. The variable domain in full, completed from reference TRBV12-5 and TRBJ1-2, reads DARVTQTPRHKVTEMGQEVTMRCQPILGHNTVFWYRQTMMQGLELLAYFRNRAPLDDSGMPKDRFSAEMPDATLATLKIQPSEPRDSAVYFCASGLVGDYGYTFGSGTRLTVV.

The chain joins TRBV5-4 to TRBJ2-3; D not certain. Trimming removed 3 bases at V and 1 base at J, with 9 bases between. Germline assignment: CDR1 SGHNT and CDR2 YYREEE (reference sequence). The CDR3 covers 14 residues. CDR3 protein: CASSSRAGTDTQYF. For the CDR3, the DNA is TGTGCCAGCAGCTCCCGGGCTGGCACAGATACGCAGTATTTT.

The chain joins TRBV5-4 to TRBJ2-2; a possible D gene is TRBD2 (5 bases). The CDR3 has 15 residues. The V gene's germline CDR1 is SGHNT and CDR2 YYREEE (reference sequence). V was cut by 4 bases and J by 4 bases, with 14 bases left in between. The CDR3 DNA follows: TGTGCCAGCAGCCCCACTAGTCTTGGCACCGGGGAGCTGTTTTTT. It translates to CASSPTSLGTGELFF.

This clone was picked up one time. V and J are TRBV25-1 and TRBJ1-4; TRBD1 aligns across 9 bases. CDR3 length equals 15 residues. The V gene's germline CDR1 is MGHDK and CDR2 SYGVNS. With V trimmed by 2 bases and J by 6 bases, 4 bases remained unmatched. This CDR3 is CASSEGRDRDEKLFF. DNA of the CDR3: TGTGCCAGCAGTGAAGGAAGGGACAGGGATGAAAAACTGTTTTTT.

This clone was counted once. The chain recombines TRBV6-6 with TRBJ1-1; 10 nucleotides agree with TRBD1. Germline V gene lookup returns CDR1 MNHNY and CDR2 SVGAGI (reference sequence). The length of the CDR3 is 13 residues. V lost 5 bases, J lost 7 bases, and 4 bases stayed unmatched. CDR3 residues: CASSRGQGGEAFF. The CDR3 nucleotides read TGTGCCAGCAGTCGCGGACAGGGGGGTGAAGCTTTCTTT.

The rearrangement links TRBV5-5 to TRBJ2-7; D possibly corresponds to TRBD2 (5 bases). V was pared by 7 bases and J by 2 bases, with 16 bases between. The CDR3 totals 14 residues. Germline V gene sequence: CDR1 SGHKS, CDR2 YYEKEE (reference sequence). As DNA, the CDR3 is TGTGCCAGCTCCCTTAGCCCGGGGACCTACGAGCAGTACTTC. As protein: CASSLSPGTYEQYF.

This chain's CDR3 is CASSLFGLAGTNTGELFF. CDR3 coding DNA: TGCGCCAGCAGCTTGTTTGGACTAGCGGGGACTAACACCGGGGAGCTGTTTTTT. The V gene is TRBV5-1, the J gene TRBJ2-2, with 12 bases lining up with TRBD2. Germline values: CDR1 SGHRS, CDR2 YFSETQ. With V trimmed by 1 base and J by 2 bases, 6 bases remained unmatched. The CDR3 extends over 18 amino acids.

This clone was seen only once. The V gene is TRBV18, the J gene TRBJ1-2, with D tentatively TRBD1 (5 bases). V lost 3 bases and J lost 4, with 12 bases in between. This CDR3 spans 14 amino acids. Germline-derived CDR1 and CDR2 are KGHSH and LQKENI. The DNA for the CDR3 is TGTGCCAGCTCACCCCTGAGGGGACTCTATGGCTACACCTTC. This codes for CASSPLRGLYGYTF.

The CDR3: CASSPGTAYIEAFF. In nucleotides, the CDR3 is TGCGCCAGCAGCCCCGGGACAGCATATATTGAAGCTTTCTTT. V gene TRBV5-1 combines with J gene TRBJ1-1, with TRBD1 matching 7 bases. With 4 bases clipped from V and 7 bases from J, the junction kept 10 bases outside the gene matches. From germline, CDR1 is SGHRS and CDR2 YFSETQ. This CDR3 contains 14 residues. The full variable domain, completed using reference TRBV5-1 and TRBJ1-1, is KAGVTQTPRYLIKTRGQQVTLSCSPISGHRSVSWYQQTPGQGLQFLFEYFSETQRNKGNFPGRFSGRQFSNSRSEMNVSTLELGDSALYLCASSPGTAYIEAFFGQGTRLTVV.

The chain combines TRBV7-2 with TRBJ2-5; D is perhaps TRBD2 (5 bases). The ends were cut back, 1 base at V and 2 bases at J, with 11 bases in the middle. The CDR3 runs to 15 residues. Germline loops: CDR1 SGHTA, CDR2 FQGNSA. This chain's CDR3 is CASSLGASLQETQYF. The CDR3 DNA follows: TGTGCCAGCAGCTTAGGAGCTAGCCTGCAAGAGACCCAGTACTTC. Filled out from reference TRBV7-2 and TRBJ2-5, the complete variable domain reads GAGVSQSPSNKVTEKGKDVELRCDPISGHTALYWYRQSLGQGLEFLIYFQGNSAPDKSGLPSDRFSAERTGGSVSTLTIQRTQQEDSAVYLCASSLGASLQETQYFGPGTRLLVL.

The V call is TRBV29-1, the J call TRBJ2-3; D is uncertain. CDR1 is SQVTM and CDR2 is ANQGSEA in the germline V gene. The length of the CDR3 is 11 residues. V gave up 7 bases and J gave up 6 bases, with 11 bases separating them. CDR3: CSALPADTQYF. The CDR3 DNA reads TGCAGCGCCCTTCCTGCGGATACGCAGTATTTT.

V usage is TRBV18 and J usage is TRBJ2-5; D unclear. V was trimmed by 3 bases and J by 0 bases, leaving 2 bases between them. The CDR3 is made up of 12 amino acids. Germline CDR1 is KGHSH and CDR2 is LQKENI. Here the CDR3 reads CASSPNQETQYF. CDR3 bases: TGTGCCAGCTCACCGAACCAAGAGACCCAGTACTTC.

This clone was seen a single time. The gene calls are TRBV30 and TRBJ2-3; 9 nucleotides agree with TRBD1. Germline assignment: CDR1 GTSNPN and CDR2 SVGIG (reference sequence). V gave up 5 bases and J gave up 3 bases; unmatched junction bases: 6. The CDR3 has 14 amino acids. CDR3: CAWSTGGRTDTQYF. The CDR3 nucleotides read TGTGCCTGGTCGACAGGGGGACGGACAGATACGCAGTATTTT.

The V and J genes are TRBV30 and TRBJ1-6, with D unresolved. CDR3 length: 18 residues. The germline V gene has CDR1 GTSNPN and CDR2 SVGIG (reference sequence). V was trimmed by 8 bases and J by 3 bases, leaving 26 bases between them. CDR3 nucleotide sequence: TGTGCCGGATTGCCAAAGTCCCGCGGATTGGGCTATAATTCACCCCTCCACTTT. Amino acid sequence: CAGLPKSRGLGYNSPLHF.